Presented here are 16 T cell receptor beta chains from one specimen sequenced in a study of technical replicates of blood from a handful of donors. The protocol was immunoSEQ multiplex PCR, while the TCRdb copy is restricted to in-frame clones and leaves out a portion. The table has under 95,000 clones, over 90% seen once; the top ten hold approximately 0.27%. Sequencing input: T cells isolated from PBMCs. These receptors originate from a human donor in good health.

J is TRBJ2-1 and V is TRBV5-1; D perhaps matches TRBD2 (6 bases). V lost 1 base, J lost 6 bases, and 11 bases lay in between. This CDR3 region has 14 residues. Germline lookup yields CDR1 SGHRS and CDR2 YFSETQ. The CDR3 reads CASSLWGTGNEQFF. The CDR3 coding sequence is TGCGCCAGCAGCTTGTGGGGGACTGGCAATGAGCAGTTCTTC.

This chain links TRBV9 with TRBJ1-5; TRBD1 might be the D (6 bases). Germline assignment: CDR1 SGDLS and CDR2 YYNGEE. Trimming took off 4 bases at V and 2 bases at J, with 22 bases between the two ends. The CDR3 has 18 amino acids. Written as DNA, the CDR3 is TGTGCCAGCAGCCCCCGAAACCCCTCTAGACAGGGCAATCAGCCCCAGCATTTT. This gives the protein CASSPRNPSRQGNQPQHF.

This CDR3 is CASSKTGKDYGYTF. CDR3 in DNA: TGTGCCAGCAGCAAAACAGGGAAAGACTATGGCTACACCTTC. J is TRBJ1-2 and V is TRBV21-1; TRBD1, as called in the table, went unchecked against the DNA. TRBV21-1 is assigned pseudogene status. The CDR3 covers 14 residues.

V and J are TRBV6-5 and TRBJ2-3; 7 positions match TRBD2. Unmatched junction bases numbered 14, after V lost 5 bases and J lost 6 bases. The CDR3 contains 16 residues. Germline V gene lookup returns CDR1 MNHEY and CDR2 SVGAGI. CDR3 in DNA: TGTGCCAGCAGTAACTACCCTTCTTCTAGCGGTGATACGCAGTATTTT. It codes for CASSNYPSSSGDTQYF.

The chain couples TRBV5-1 to TRBJ2-2, with D possibly TRBD2 on 6 matching bases. The ends were cut back, 0 bases at V and 3 bases at J, with 15 bases in the middle. The CDR3 consists of 17 residues. Germline V lookup: CDR1 SGHRS, CDR2 YFSETQ. The CDR3 nucleotides read TGCGCCAGCAGCTTGGGCGGGGCAGGGACGGACACCGGGGAGCTGTTTTTT. Amino acids: CASSLGGAGTDTGELFF.

This clone appeared a single time. V usage is TRBV6-5 and J usage is TRBJ1-2, with a weak D call TRBD1 (5 bases). Trimming removed 1 base from V and 1 base from J, with 13 bases in between. The CDR3 spans 16 residues. Germline V CDR1 and CDR2: MNHEY, SVGAGI. This CDR3 reads CASSYFGSGVNYGYTF. The CDR3 coding sequence is TGTGCCAGCAGTTACTTTGGTTCGGGGGTTAACTATGGCTACACCTTC.

The chain uses TRBV14 and TRBJ2-5; D unresolved. Germline V gives CDR1 SGHDN, CDR2 FVKESK. Trimming removed 3 bases at V and 7 bases at J, with 9 bases between. The CDR3 is 12 amino acids. As DNA, the CDR3 is TGTGCCAGCAGCCATCCAGACATGACCCAGTACTTC. Its translation: CASSHPDMTQYF.

This clone was seen only a few times. The rearrangement links TRBV14 to TRBJ2-7, with 11 bases lining up with TRBD2. This CDR3 is built from 15 residues. The junction had 2 bases not matched to a gene; V was cut back by 2 bases and J by 2 bases. From germline, CDR1 is SGHDN and CDR2 FVKESK. The CDR3, as DNA: TGTGCCAGCAGCCAACTTAGCGGGGGGGCCTACGAGCAGTACTTC. Translating it yields CASSQLSGGAYEQYF.

This rearrangement joins TRBV10-3 to TRBJ1-4, with 10 bases matching TRBD1. The CDR3 sequence is 15 residues long. The V gene's germline CDR1 is ENHRY and CDR2 SYGVKD. After removal of 5 bases from V and 8 bases from J, the junction contained 8 bases not matched to a gene. The CDR3 DNA follows: TGTGCCATCAGTCCGCGGGACAGGGGCGAGGAAAAACTGTTTTTT. Its protein is CAISPRDRGEEKLFF.

This clone appeared once. The J gene is TRBJ2-3, the V gene TRBV2; 7 bases map to TRBD2. CDR1 is SNHLY, CDR2 FYNNEI, per germline. V shed 8 bases, J shed 0 bases, and the junction held 5 bases outside the gene matches. The CDR3 length is 14 residues. CDR3 nucleotide sequence: TGTGCCAGCCTAGTTAGCGGGAGCACAGATACGCAGTATTTT. This encodes CASLVSGSTDTQYF.

The chain joins TRBV30 to TRBJ1-2; D unresolved. This CDR3 has 12 residues. From germline, CDR1 is GTSNPN and CDR2 SVGIG (reference sequence). Between the trimmed V and J ends, which lost 1 base and 3 bases, there was a span of 6 bases. The CDR3 coding sequence is TGTGCCTGGAGTGGGCCCGACTATGGCTACACCTTC. Encoded protein: CAWSGPDYGYTF.

The rearrangement uses TRBV7-9 and TRBJ2-7; 10 bases map to TRBD2. Germline trimming cut 5 bases from V and 3 bases from J; bases unmatched to any gene: 7. Germline CDR1 and CDR2: SEHNR and FQNEAQ (reference sequence). The CDR3 length is 15 residues. The CDR3 sequence is CASSPTGLANYEQYF. As DNA, the CDR3 is TGTGCCAGCAGCCCAACGGGACTAGCGAACTACGAGCAGTACTTC.

The chain has TRBV20-1 and TRBJ1-2; D not certain. The ends were cut back, 5 bases at V and 1 base at J, with 5 bases in the middle. Germline V gene sequence: CDR1 DFQATT, CDR2 SNEGSKA (reference sequence). This CDR3 has 11 amino acids. In DNA, the CDR3 is TGCAGTGCTCCGGTTAACTATGGCTACACCTTC. Protein sequence: CSAPVNYGYTF.

The gene calls are TRBV18 and TRBJ1-5; unclear D gene. Germline loops: CDR1 KGHSH, CDR2 LQKENI. This CDR3 spans 13 amino acids. V lost 3 bases, J lost 8 bases, and 11 bases lay in between. In DNA, the CDR3 is TGTGCCAGCTCACCGAATGCTCAGAAGCCCCAGCATTTT. It yields the protein CASSPNAQKPQHF.

The chain joins TRBV5-1 to TRBJ1-6, with 7 bases that match TRBD1. CDR3 length: 19 amino acids. Germline CDR1 reads SGHRS; CDR2 reads YFSETQ. Trimming cost V 2 bases and J 10 bases; bases outside gene matches: 21. CDR3 loop: CASSFTLLPLTGADSPLHF. CDR3 sequence (DNA): TGCGCCAGCAGCTTCACCCTCCTCCCTCTCACAGGGGCCGACTCACCCCTCCACTTT.

V usage is TRBV11-2 and J usage is TRBJ1-5; 9 bases agree with TRBD1. Germline trimming cut 5 bases from V and 7 bases from J; bases unmatched to any gene: 6. The CDR3 has 14 amino acids. In germline, CDR1 is SGHAT, CDR2 FQNNGV. The CDR3 sequence is CASSLQGAEQPQHF. In DNA, the CDR3 is TGTGCCAGCAGCCTACAGGGGGCCGAGCAGCCCCAGCATTTT.